One sample yielded the 32 T cell receptor beta chains listed below, sequenced in a study of human T cells and chemical hapten exposure. TCRdb used MiXCR to reprocess the RACE reads, holding one entry per CDR3 protein. This sample has about 84,000 distinct CDR3 sequences, with 10% to 12% found just once. Time point described: patch test 3, about 24 weeks after DPC sensitization. Regarding treatment: therapeutic diphenylcyclopropenone sensitization with weekly scalp DPC. The sample in question was whole blood, obtained in connection with sensitization to the hapten diphenylcyclopropenone (DPC). The receptor source for this set is a woman aged 50 to 60 with alopecia areata. Some clones in this sample may be carry-over from other donors' samples.

In its sample, this clonotype was seen many times. V gene TRBV20-1 combines with J gene TRBJ2-7, with 7 nucleotides matching TRBD2. Germline V CDR1 and CDR2: DFQATT, SNEGSKA (reference sequence). CDR3 length: 15 residues. V lost 5 bases to trimming and J lost 0 bases; unmatched junction nucleotides: 10. The CDR3 bases are TGCAGTGCTGTCCCCCGGGACTACTACTCCTACGAGCAGTACTTC. Its protein is CSAVPRDYYSYEQYF.

The chain uses TRBV7-3 and TRBJ2-2; TRBD2 matches at 8 bases. V was pared by 5 bases and J by 0 bases, with 5 bases of the junction left unmatched. Germline V CDR1 and CDR2: SGHTA, FQGTGA. This CDR3 spans 16 amino acids. This CDR3 reads CASSLSGNPNTGELFF. Written as DNA, the CDR3 is TGTGCCAGCAGCCTTAGCGGGAATCCGAACACCGGGGAGCTGTTTTTT.

The CDR3 loop reads CSARGGVGTEAFF. CDR3 bases: TGCAGTGCTAGAGGGGGAGTTGGCACTGAAGCTTTCTTT. The chain has TRBV20-1 and TRBJ1-1; D remains ambiguous. This CDR3 has 13 amino acids. Germline V gene data show CDR1 as DFQATT and CDR2 as SNEGSKA (reference sequence). Trimming stripped 1 base from V and 4 bases from J, with 10 bases between.

The chain uses TRBV6-6 and TRBJ1-6, with a weak D call TRBD1 (5 bases). Trimming removed 2 bases at V and 8 bases at J, with 16 bases between. Germline loops: CDR1 MNHNY, CDR2 SVGAGI (reference sequence). CDR3 length: 16 amino acids. The CDR3 DNA sequence: TGTGCCAGCAGTTACCCTGCGGGGGGATCTTATTCACCCCTCCACTTT. Translation: CASSYPAGGSYSPLHF.

This clonotype was picked up many times. The chain has TRBV29-1 and TRBJ2-6; 9 nucleotides agree with TRBD1. The CDR3 spans 16 residues. Germline trimming cut 4 bases from V and 2 bases from J; bases unmatched to any gene: 6. From germline, CDR1 is SQVTM and CDR2 ANQGSEA. CDR3 sequence: CSVGPRQGAGANVLTF. The CDR3 region has the DNA TGCAGCGTTGGCCCGAGACAGGGGGCTGGGGCCAACGTCCTGACTTTC.

This clonotype was found many times. This chain links TRBV5-6 with TRBJ2-1; D might be TRBD2 (6 bases). This CDR3 comprises 14 residues. Looked up from germline, CDR1 is SGHDT and CDR2 is YYEEEE. Trimming removed 4 bases at V and 7 bases at J, with 15 bases between. DNA of the CDR3: TGTGCCAGCAGCCGGGGGACCGCGAGAAATGAGCAGTTCTTC. It specifies CASSRGTARNEQFF.

The table lists this clonotype with many counts. The chain joins TRBV24-1 to TRBJ2-3; weak D call: TRBD2 (6 bases). In germline, CDR1 is KGHDR, CDR2 SFDVKD. The CDR3 is 14 residues long. V was clipped by 8 bases and J by 0 bases, with 11 bases between them. CDR3 protein: CATNSGTSTDTQYF. CDR3 DNA: TGTGCCACCAATTCCGGGACTAGCACAGATACGCAGTATTTT.

This chain connects TRBV7-2 to TRBJ2-7; unclear D gene. V lost 5 bases and J lost 3, with 14 bases in between. CDR1 is SGHTA and CDR2 is FQGNSA in the germline V gene. CDR3 length: 14 amino acids. CDR3 protein: CASSLRDGDYEQYF. CDR3 nucleotide sequence: TGTGCCAGCAGCCTCCGAGACGGAGACTACGAGCAGTACTTC.

This clonotype was counted a few times. V and J are TRBV5-4 and TRBJ2-2, with 8 bases identical to TRBD2. Germline trimming cut 3 bases from V and 5 bases from J; bases unmatched to any gene: 6. Looked up from germline, CDR1 is SGHNT and CDR2 is YYREEE (reference sequence). The CDR3 is 15 amino acids. CDR3 residues: CASSSPGGRTGELFF. The CDR3, as DNA: TGTGCCAGCAGCTCCCCGGGGGGGAGGACCGGGGAGCTGTTTTTT.

There are many counts of this clonotype. CDR3 in DNA: TGTGCCAGTAGTATGGGCAGGGTCGATAATTCACCCCTCCACTTT. It is translated as CASSMGRVDNSPLHF. This chain uses TRBV19 with TRBJ1-6; tentatively, D is TRBD1 (5 bases). The V end lost 3 bases, the J end lost 5 bases, and 11 bases lay between the germline ends. CDR3 length: 15 amino acids. Per germline, CDR1 LNHDA and CDR2 SQIVND (reference sequence).

The rearrangement joins TRBV28 to TRBJ2-7; 9 positions match TRBD1. Unmatched junction bases numbered 12, after V lost 5 bases and J lost 7 bases. Germline-derived CDR1 and CDR2 are MDHEN and SYDVKM. CDR3 size: 15 residues. Here the CDR3 DNA reads TGTGCCAGCAGTAACTCGGAGACAGGGGGTGGAGAGCAGTACTTC. Its protein product is CASSNSETGGGEQYF.

This clonotype has just a few counts. The gene calls are TRBV20-1 and TRBJ2-5; possibly TRBD2 for D (5 bases). CDR3 length: 17 residues. In germline, CDR1 is DFQATT, CDR2 SNEGSKA (reference sequence). V was clipped by 6 bases and J by 7 bases, with 30 bases between them. The CDR3 DNA reads TGCAGTGCGCCCCGCCCGGCGGCGCTAGCACCCCTAGGGACCCAGTACTTC. This sequence encodes CSAPRPAALAPLGTQYF.

The V gene is TRBV12-3 or TRBV12-4, the J gene TRBJ2-1; D remains ambiguous. V lost 6 bases, J lost 8 bases, and 11 bases lay in between. CDR3 length: 12 residues. CDR3 sequence reads: CASSRGVDEQFF. CDR3 coding DNA: TGTGCCAGCAGCCGAGGAGTCGATGAGCAGTTCTTC.

This clonotype came up a few times. V is TRBV7-2 and J is TRBJ2-5; 9 bases are shared with TRBD2. The CDR3 spans 15 residues. Germline CDR1 is SGHTA and CDR2 is FQGNSA. The J segment lost 7 bases and the V segment lost 1 base, leaving 7 bases of the junction unmatched. The CDR3 reads CASSLGGSGSATQYF. CDR3 nucleotide sequence: TGTGCCAGCAGCTTAGGGGGTAGCGGGAGCGCGACCCAGTACTTC.

This clonotype was picked up many times. The CDR3 reads CSARIGDLSTRLFF. CDR3 nucleotide sequence: TGCAGTGCTAGAATAGGGGACCTCAGTACAAGGCTGTTTTTT. The chain carries TRBV20-1 and TRBJ2-2; D may correspond to TRBD1 or TRBD2 (5 bases each). CDR3 length equals 14 residues. Germline CDR1 DFQATT, CDR2 SNEGSKA (reference sequence). The V end lost 2 bases, the J end lost 13 bases, and 20 bases lay between the germline ends.

V is TRBV7-2 and J is TRBJ2-4; D is unresolved. The CDR3 totals 15 residues. Germline V gene data show CDR1 as SGHTA and CDR2 as FQGNSA. Trimming took 1 base from V and 2 from J, leaving 9 bases between them. The CDR3 DNA reads as TGTGCCAGCAGCTTAGTGGGCTCAACCAAAAACATTCAGTACTTC. It codes for CASSLVGSTKNIQYF.

This clonotype came up many times. This chain uses TRBV5-1 with TRBJ2-7; tentatively, D is TRBD2 (5 bases). The V end was cut by 9 bases, the J end by 0 bases, with 16 bases between. CDR1 is SGHRS, CDR2 YFSETQ, per germline. The CDR3 is 14 residues long. The CDR3 DNA is TGCGCCACCTCCCCCGGGATTACCTCCTACGAGCAGTACTTC. Translated, it gives CATSPGITSYEQYF.

This clonotype was seen ten or more times. A read error may account for a junction end that differs from germline. V is TRBV24-1 and J is TRBJ1-4; TRBD1 agrees at 7 bases. CDR3 length: 17 amino acids. CDR1 and CDR2 (germline): KGHDR, SFDVKD. CDR3 sequence reads: CATSDPGQSTAKEKLFF. CDR3 bases: TGTGCCACCAGTGACCCGGGACAGAGTACCGCTAAGGAAAAACTGTTTTTT.

This clonotype occurred a few times. This chain joins TRBV28 and TRBJ2-5; 8 bases match TRBD1. Germline assignment: CDR1 MDHEN and CDR2 SYDVKM. The V gene end was trimmed by 5 bases and the J gene end by 3 bases; junction bases not matched to a gene: 11. The CDR3 is made up of 16 amino acids. CDR3 sequence (DNA): TGTGCCAGCAGTGACGCCGGGACAGGAGGGGAAGAGACCCAGTACTTC. It encodes CASSDAGTGGEETQYF.

This clonotype was seen only a few times. The V and J genes are TRBV27 and TRBJ2-2; 10 bases are a match to TRBD2. J lost 2 bases, V lost 5 bases, and 8 bases had no gene match. The CDR3 sequence is 17 residues long. The germline V gene has CDR1 MNHEY and CDR2 SMNVEV (reference sequence). In DNA, the CDR3 is TGTGCCAGCAGTGGACAGAGCGGGAGGGCAAACACCGGGGAGCTGTTTTTT. It encodes CASSGQSGRANTGELFF.

The J gene is TRBJ2-4, the V gene TRBV28, with no clear D. CDR3 length: 16 amino acids. V was trimmed by 6 bases and J by 3 bases, leaving 18 bases between them. The germline V gene has CDR1 MDHEN and CDR2 SYDVKM. CDR3 bases: TGTGCCAGCAGGGGGTGGTCCACCGATGACAAAAACATTCAGTACTTC. Its protein is CASRGWSTDDKNIQYF.

This clonotype was observed at least ten times. CDR3 sequence (DNA): TGTGCCAGCAGCATCGGGAGTAGCGGGTTCCTCACAGATACGCAGTATTTT. It specifies CASSIGSSGFLTDTQYF. The J gene is TRBJ2-3, the V gene TRBV7-8; 7 positions match TRBD2. This CDR3 spans 17 amino acids. In germline, CDR1 is SGHVS, CDR2 FQNEAQ. Trimming at V came to 5 bases and at J to 2 bases, leaving 13 bases not matched to a gene.

This clonotype occurred many times. The chain recombines TRBV28 with TRBJ2-1; D is perhaps TRBD2 (7 bases). CDR1 is MDHEN, CDR2 SYDVKM, per germline. The CDR3 is 19 residues long. V was cut by 2 bases and J by 1 base, with 21 bases left in between. CDR3 sequence: CASSLSGLGGGGSYNEQFF. In nucleotides, the CDR3 is TGTGCCAGCAGTTTAAGCGGACTAGGGGGAGGGGGTTCCTACAATGAGCAGTTCTTC.

The genes are TRBV28 and TRBJ2-5, with TRBD2 matching over 7 bases. Germline V gene lookup returns CDR1 MDHEN and CDR2 SYDVKM. The CDR3 has 15 residues. J lost 4 bases, V lost 1 base, and 6 bases had no gene match. The CDR3 is CASSLSAGGRETQYF. Written as DNA, the CDR3 is TGTGCCAGCAGTTTATCGGCTGGCGGGAGAGAGACCCAGTACTTC.

This clonotype appeared a few times. The V and J genes are TRBV7-2 and TRBJ2-7; D remains unclear. Looked up from germline, CDR1 is SGHTA and CDR2 is FQGNSA. CDR3 size: 13 residues. The V end was cut by 2 bases, the J end by 9 bases, with 14 bases between. The CDR3, as DNA: TGTGCCAGCAGCTTATTCCGCGTGATGGGGCAGTACTTC. It is translated as CASSLFRVMGQYF.

This clonotype was detected ten times or more. The V gene is TRBV20-1, the J gene TRBJ2-7; 15 nucleotides align to TRBD2. CDR1 and CDR2 from the germline V gene are DFQATT and SNEGSKA (reference sequence). This CDR3 spans 15 amino acids. CDR3 protein: CSGTSGRMSSYEQYF. The CDR3 DNA sequence: TGCAGCGGGACTAGCGGGAGGATGAGCTCCTACGAGCAGTACTTC.

This clonotype was observed many times. The rearrangement joins TRBV7-2 to TRBJ2-3, with 7 bases that match TRBD1. Germline CDR1 SGHTA, CDR2 FQGNSA. V was clipped by 5 bases and J by 1 base; unmatched bases: 6. This CDR3 has 15 residues. The CDR3 spells CASSLGTARTDTQYF. DNA of the CDR3: TGTGCCAGCAGCCTCGGGACAGCCCGCACAGATACGCAGTATTTT.

The table lists this clonotype with a few counts. The rearrangement links TRBV27 to TRBJ2-1; 13 bases are shared with TRBD2. Losses at the gene ends were 4 bases for V and 13 bases for J; bases not matched to a gene: 7. In germline, CDR1 is MNHEY, CDR2 SMNVEV (reference sequence). CDR3 size: 14 residues. This CDR3 reads CASSYQLAGGVQFF. CDR3 nucleotides: TGTGCCAGCAGTTACCAACTAGCGGGGGGGGTTCAGTTCTTC.

This clonotype occurred a few times. V gene TRBV12-3 or TRBV12-4 combines with J gene TRBJ2-3; D may be TRBD1 or TRBD2 (5 bases each). The V gene lost 2 bases and the J gene lost 11 bases, with 8 bases spanning the gap. The CDR3 length is 11 residues. The CDR3 sequence: CASSLWDEQYF. In nucleotides, the CDR3 is TGTGCCAGCAGTTTATGGGACGAGCAGTATTTT.

This clonotype occurred many times. The chain is built from TRBV6-2 or TRBV6-3 and TRBJ2-5; either TRBD1 or TRBD2 may supply D (5 bases each). Trimming removed 5 bases at V and 4 bases at J, with 14 bases between. Germline CDR1 MNHEY, CDR2 SVGEGT. CDR3 length: 14 residues. DNA of the CDR3: TGTGCCAGCAGTACTCGGGGCGAGGGAGAGACCCAGTACTTC. This encodes CASSTRGEGETQYF.

In this sample, this clonotype turned up many times. The chain uses TRBV19 and TRBJ2-7, with 7 bases identical to TRBD2. The CDR3 spans 14 residues. Germline CDR1 reads LNHDA; CDR2 reads SQIVND (reference sequence). The trim removed 5 bases at V and 1 base at J, leaving 5 bases unmatched. The CDR3 reads CASSDGRTSYEQYF. CDR3 in DNA: TGTGCCAGTAGTGACGGGAGGACTTCCTACGAGCAGTACTTC.

There are a few counts of this clonotype. This sequence joins TRBV20-1 and TRBJ2-7; a possible D gene is TRBD1 (5 bases). This CDR3 spans 13 amino acids. V lost 5 bases, J lost 1 base, and 12 bases lay in between. Per the germline V gene, CDR1 is DFQATT and CDR2 is SNEGSKA (reference sequence). The CDR3 sequence: CSALRQISYEQYF. The CDR3, as DNA: TGCAGTGCTCTTCGACAGATATCCTACGAGCAGTACTTC.